This T cell receptor beta chain originates from a study of T cells in Graves' hyperthyroidism and ophthalmopathy. Overall study findings and caveats: Clonotypes that were expanded in thyroid above 0.001 mostly appeared in blood too. By a 13 V-J model, ophthalmopathy was set apart from stable hyperthyroidism.

CDR1 is ENHRY and CDR2 is SYGVKD in the germline V gene. Trimming pared 6 bases from V and 1 base from J, leaving 7 bases between. This CDR3 region has 13 residues. The TCR beta CDR3 regions underwent amplification using RNA transcripts as the source. The HTBI primer set was used in a first-round RT-PCR of the TCR CDR3. TCRdb re-derived calls from the multiplex PCR reads in MiXCR, one entry per CDR3 protein. The sample yields approximately 95,000 distinct CDR3 sequences, around 37% seen once. When ophthalmopathy did not progress within 18 months, Graves' hyperthyroidism was considered stable. Thyroid ultrasound, orbital computed tomography, clinical symptoms, and serum thyroxine and TRAb underpinned diagnoses. There are many counts of this clonotype. Its antigen remains unknown.

The sequencing input was peripheral blood or thyroid tissue (not recorded which). This sequence joins TRBV10-3 and TRBJ1-5; maybe TRBD1 (6 bases). The clonotype originates from a woman aged 25 to 39 with Graves' hyperthyroidism. The CDR3 nucleotides read TGTGCCATCAGAGACAGGAGCAATCAGCCCCAGCATTTT. This gives the protein CAIRDRSNQPQHF.